A single sample gave rise to the 22 T cell receptor beta chains below, sequenced in a study of shared clonotypes between healthy human individuals. Only in-frame clones appear in the TCRdb table, and some are missing; sequencing was by immunoSEQ multiplex PCR. The sample carries approximately 500,000 clones, around 80% recorded once. Sequencing was carried out using PBMCs. All receptors come from a middle-aged woman in good health. Some clones in this sample may be carry-over from other donors' samples.

The CDR3 coding sequence is TGTGCCAGCAGCTTAAGGTCCTCTTGGGAAACCAATGAGCAGTTCTTC. This translates into CASSLRSSWETNEQFF. The rearrangement uses TRBV7-9 and TRBJ2-1; D not resolved. Germline CDR1 reads SEHNR; CDR2 reads FQNEAQ (reference sequence). Deletions cut 2 bases from V and 6 bases from J, with 17 bases between. This CDR3 is built from 16 residues.

This clone was picked up a small number of times. The V gene is TRBV5-1, the J gene TRBJ2-7; 9 bases are a match to TRBD2. The CDR3 covers 17 residues. The V segment lost 4 bases and the J segment 4 bases; nucleotides outside the gene matches: 15. Germline V gene data show CDR1 as SGHRS and CDR2 as YFSETQ. In DNA form, the CDR3 reads TGCGCCAGCAGCCCTCTTTTGTCAGAGCTAGCGGGATACGAGCAGTACTTC. Protein: CASSPLLSELAGYEQYF.

CDR3 residues: CASSSQREIHTQYF. CDR3 nucleotides: TGTGCCAGCAGTTCCCAGCGGGAAATCCATACGCAGTATTTT. The chain carries TRBV28 and TRBJ2-3, with TRBD2 matching over 7 bases. The CDR3 runs to 14 residues. In germline, CDR1 is MDHEN, CDR2 SYDVKM. Unmatched junction bases numbered 8, after V lost 4 bases and J lost 7 bases.

The chain uses TRBV15 and TRBJ2-7; 9 bases line up with TRBD2. Germline V CDR1 and CDR2: LNHNV, YYDKDF (reference sequence). The CDR3 contains 13 residues. V was clipped by 6 bases and J by 5 bases; unmatched bases: 5. The CDR3 nucleotides read TGTGCCACCAGGACCGGGACTAGCAACGAGCAGTACTTC. Its translation: CATRTGTSNEQYF.

CDR3 sequence reads: CASSLSGTGELFF. CDR3 nucleotide sequence: TGTGCCAGCAGCTTATCGGGCACCGGGGAGCTGTTTTTT. This chain uses TRBV7-2 with TRBJ2-2; D ambiguous. Trimming took 2 bases from V and 4 from J, leaving 5 bases between them. This CDR3 spans 13 amino acids. CDR1 and CDR2 (germline): SGHTA, FQGNSA.

The chain carries TRBV27 and TRBJ2-5; no definite D call. Matching the DNA end better, TRBJ2-7 makes the J call doubtful. Germline values: CDR1 MNHEY, CDR2 SMNVEV (reference sequence). The CDR3 length is 13 residues. CDR3 DNA sequence: TGTGCCAGCAATGGCCCAACAACCTACGAGCAGTACTTC. This translates into CASNGPTTYEQYF.

The chain's CDR3 is CASSPGTSGPYEQYF. CDR3 nucleotides: TGTGCCAGCAGCCCGGGGACTAGCGGGCCCTACGAGCAGTACTTC. This chain uses TRBV5-4 with TRBJ2-7, with 12 bases aligning to TRBD2. Unmatched junction bases numbered 4, after V lost 4 bases and J lost 2 bases. CDR1 is SGHNT, CDR2 YYREEE, per germline (reference sequence). This CDR3 is 15 amino acids long.

The V call is TRBV27, the J call TRBJ1-6; no reliable D call. The CDR3 extends over 14 amino acids. The V gene lost 3 bases and the J gene lost 4 bases, with 7 bases spanning the gap. Germline loops: CDR1 MNHEY, CDR2 SMNVEV (reference sequence). CDR3 amino acids: CASSFRGYNSPLHF. The CDR3 bases are TGTGCCAGCAGTTTCAGAGGGTATAATTCACCCCTCCACTTT.

This clone was seen a handful of times. The CDR3 loop is CASGGQMRTEAFF. The CDR3 bases are TGTGCCAGCGGGGGACAGATGAGAACTGAAGCTTTCTTT. The chain uses TRBV6-1 and TRBJ1-1; TRBD1 matches 7 bases. CDR3 size: 13 residues. V lost 8 bases to trimming and J lost 5 bases; unmatched junction nucleotides: 8. The germline gives CDR1 MNHNS, CDR2 SASEGT.

The rearrangement links TRBV7-2 to TRBJ2-2, with TRBD2 identical over 7 bases. The CDR3 length is 14 residues. V lost 11 bases and J lost 9; bases outside the gene matches: 15. CDR1 SGHTA and CDR2 FQGNSA come from the germline V gene. CDR3 residues: CAGAPGGGGRELFF. CDR3 sequence (DNA): TGTGCCGGAGCCCCGGGCGGGGGAGGTCGGGAGCTGTTTTTT.

The chain joins TRBV5-5 to TRBJ1-1; no clear D gene. There are 14 residues in the CDR3. Germline V CDR1 and CDR2: SGHKS, YYEKEE (reference sequence). V lost 2 bases and J 2 bases, leaving 10 bases between the germline ends. The CDR3 DNA reads TGTGCCAGCAGCTTAAGCCTGCCTAACACTGAAGCTTTCTTT. This translates into CASSLSLPNTEAFF.

The CDR3 DNA follows: TGTGCCAGTAGTCTGTTCCCGGACAGGGGTCTTGGCTACACCTTC. Its protein is CASSLFPDRGLGYTF. The chain links TRBV19 to TRBJ1-2; 9 nucleotides match TRBD1. V gave up 5 bases and J gave up 7 bases; unmatched junction bases: 11. Per germline, CDR1 LNHDA and CDR2 SQIVND (reference sequence). This CDR3 is built from 15 residues.

The chain is built from TRBV5-1 and TRBJ2-3, with D perhaps TRBD1 (6 bases). The germline V and J ends were trimmed by 2 bases and 3 bases, with 13 bases remaining between them. CDR3 length equals 15 residues. Looked up from germline, CDR1 is SGHRS and CDR2 is YFSETQ. The CDR3 region has the DNA TGCGCCAGCAGCTTAAGGGGGAGTGAGACAGATACGCAGTATTTT. Translated, it gives CASSLRGSETDTQYF.

This sequence joins TRBV11-2 and TRBJ1-2; D gene unclear. Germline V lookup: CDR1 SGHAT, CDR2 FQNNGV. Trimming cost V 1 base and J 0 bases, with 15 bases left between them. The CDR3 has 17 amino acids. CDR3 in amino acids: CASSLVPNMIANYGYTF. In nucleotides, the CDR3 is TGTGCCAGCAGCTTAGTCCCTAACATGATAGCTAACTATGGCTACACCTTC.

Comment on this clone: A much larger clone differs by one base, so this may be a read error. Other DNA sequences in the same sample also yield this CDR3. The rearrangement links TRBV5-4 to TRBJ2-7; 9 bases map to TRBD2. The junction had 0 bases not matched to a gene; V was cut back by 2 bases and J by 0 bases. The germline V gene has CDR1 SGHNT and CDR2 YYREEE (reference sequence). The CDR3 totals 14 residues. As DNA, the CDR3 is TGTGCCAGCAGCTTTAGCGGGAGCTCCTACGAGCAGTACTTC. Amino acids: CASSFSGSSYEQYF. The full variable domain, completed using reference TRBV5-4 and TRBJ2-7, is ETGVTQSPTHLIKTRGQQVTLRCSSQSGHNTVSWYQQALGQGPQFIFQYYREEENGRGNFPPRFSGLQFPNYSSELNVNALELDDSALYLCASSFSGSSYEQYFGPGTRLTVT.

DNA of the CDR3: TGTGCCAGCACCCCGGGACTAGCGGGAGGAAGCGAGACCCAGTACTTC. Encoded protein: CASTPGLAGGSETQYF. The chain links TRBV28 to TRBJ2-5; 15 bases map to TRBD2. V lost 7 bases and J lost 5; bases outside the gene matches: 8. Germline V CDR1 and CDR2: MDHEN, SYDVKM. CDR3 length equals 16 residues.

The chain uses TRBV6-1 and TRBJ2-7; D is unclear. Germline V gives CDR1 MNHNS, CDR2 SASEGT. CDR3 length: 13 amino acids. V was shortened by 10 bases and J by 0 bases, with 13 bases between the two germline ends. CDR3 DNA: TGTGCCACCTTCGCCGGCATCTCCTACGAGCAGTACTTC. Translation: CATFAGISYEQYF.

CDR3 in amino acids: CASSAGDTGELFF. The DNA for the CDR3 is TGTGCCAGCAGTGCGGGGGACACCGGGGAGCTGTTTTTT. This chain connects TRBV28 to TRBJ2-2; 7 positions agree with TRBD2. The CDR3 is 13 residues long. J was trimmed by 3 bases and V by 5 bases; bases with no gene match: 0. Germline lookup yields CDR1 MDHEN and CDR2 SYDVKM.

The chain recombines TRBV18 with TRBJ2-1; unclear D gene. This CDR3 has 15 amino acids. Germline CDR1 is KGHSH and CDR2 is LQKENI. V shed 2 bases and J shed 1 base, with 9 bases lying between them. CDR3 DNA: TGTGCCAGCTCACCAGGTGCGGATTCCTACAATGAGCAGTTCTTC. Protein: CASSPGADSYNEQFF. The variable domain in full, with the rest retrieved from reference TRBV18 and TRBJ2-1, is NAGVMQNPRHLVRRRGQEARLRCSPMKGHSHVYWYRQLPEEGLKFMVYLQKENIIDESGMPKERFSAEFPKEGPSILRIQQVVRGDSAAYFCASSPGADSYNEQFFGPGTRLTVL.

The genes are TRBV9 and TRBJ2-7, with D possibly matching TRBD1 (6 bases). V dropped 4 bases and J dropped 5 bases, with 13 bases sitting between them. This CDR3 is 13 amino acids long. Looked up from germline, CDR1 is SGDLS and CDR2 is YYNGEE. CDR3 in DNA: TGTGCCAGCAGCCAAAGGGGGTACGACGAGCAGTACTTC. It yields the protein CASSQRGYDEQYF.

The chain is built from TRBV28 and TRBJ2-2; tentative D call: TRBD1 (6 bases). Germline V lookup: CDR1 MDHEN, CDR2 SYDVKM. The CDR3 consists of 14 residues. The V and J ends lost 8 bases and 2 bases respectively, with 12 bases between them. CDR3 amino acids: CASLEDSNTGELFF. The CDR3 DNA reads TGTGCCAGCCTCGAGGACAGTAACACCGGGGAGCTGTTTTTT.

This rearrangement joins TRBV7-8 to TRBJ2-5; TRBD2 agrees at 9 bases. The CDR3 has 15 residues. Germline-derived CDR1 and CDR2 are SGHVS and FQNEAQ. The V gene end was trimmed by 6 bases and the J gene end by 6 bases; junction bases not matched to a gene: 11. CDR3 nucleotides: TGTGCCAGCAGGAACCGGCGGGAGGGCCGGCAGACCCAGTACTTC. Residues: CASRNRREGRQTQYF.